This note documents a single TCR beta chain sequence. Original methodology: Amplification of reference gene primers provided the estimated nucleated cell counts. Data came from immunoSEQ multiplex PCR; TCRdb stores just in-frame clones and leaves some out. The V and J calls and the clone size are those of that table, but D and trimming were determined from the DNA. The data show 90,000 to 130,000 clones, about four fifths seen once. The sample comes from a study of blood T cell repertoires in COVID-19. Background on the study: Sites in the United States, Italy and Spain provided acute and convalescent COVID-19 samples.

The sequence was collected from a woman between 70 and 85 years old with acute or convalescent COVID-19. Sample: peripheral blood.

CDR3 sequence reads: CASSPRGEDAFF. The CDR3 bases are TGTGCCAGCAGCCCCAGGGGGGAGGATGCTTTCTTT. This chain connects TRBV3-1 (or the pseudogene TRBV3-2) to TRBJ1-1; TRBD1 aligns across 7 bases. V trimming: 4 bases; J trimming: 11 bases; junction bases outside the gene matches: 7. Looked up from germline, CDR1 is LGHDT and CDR2 is YNNKEL (reference sequence). CDR3 length equals 12 residues.